This is a list of T cell receptor beta chains from one sample in a study of T-cell reconstitution after alpha-beta-depleted transplantation in children. TCRdb reprocessed the PCR reads with MiXCR, giving one entry per CDR3 protein. The data hold hundreds of thousands of distinct CDR3 sequences, with roughly 15% observed a single time. The source was PBMCs, mostly from graft donor cells, collected 360 days after TCRalphabeta/CD19-depleted stem cell transplant. Receptors originate from a male patient under 18 who had a stem cell transplant for acute lymphoblastic leukemia, so the T cells may come from the graft donor. Both conserved end residues are part of each CDR3. A D gene is named only where the DNA matches it firmly. Clone size appears in some rows only: once, few, many, or a class for an expanded clone.

V gene	D gene	clone size	J gene	CDR3 protein	CDR3 DNA
TRBV12-3/TRBV12-4	.	few	TRBJ2-3	CASSLGSDSSTDTQYF	TGTGCCAGCAGTTTAGGGTCTGATTCTAGCACAGATACGCAGTATTTT
TRBV25-1	.	.	TRBJ2-1	CASSDMTIDEQFF	TGTGCCAGCAGTGATATGACTATCGATGAGCAGTTCTTC
TRBV5-1	.	few	TRBJ2-7	CASSFTGQHYEQYF	TGCGCCAGCAGCTTTACAGGACAGCACTACGAGCAGTACTTC
TRBV12-3/TRBV12-4	TRBD2	few	TRBJ2-1	CASSFWTSGPRSYNEQFF	TGTGCCAGCAGTTTCTGGACTAGCGGGCCGAGGTCCTACAATGAGCAGTTCTTC
TRBV7-8	.	few	TRBJ2-1	CASSLMSAGYNEQFF	TGTGCCAGCAGCTTAATGAGTGCTGGGTACAATGAGCAGTTCTTC
TRBV4-1	TRBD2	many	TRBJ2-7	CASSHRTSGRREQYF	TGCGCCAGCAGCCATCGGACTAGCGGGAGGAGGGAGCAGTACTTC
TRBV27	.	few	TRBJ1-1	CASSFFRENTEAFF	TGTGCCAGCAGTTTTTTCCGGGAGAACACTGAAGCTTTCTTT
TRBV20-1	TRBD2	few	TRBJ2-2	CSAGISGRFDTGELFF	TGCAGTGCTGGAATAAGCGGGAGGTTCGACACCGGGGAGCTGTTTTTT
TRBV5-6	.	few	TRBJ2-1	CASSLYPGPPYNEQFF	TGTGCCAGCAGCTTGTACCCAGGGCCCCCCTACAATGAGCAGTTCTTC
TRBV20-1	.	few	TRBJ2-7	CSANRNYEQYF	TGCAGTGCTAACAGAAACTACGAGCAGTACTTC
TRBV11-3	TRBD2	few	TRBJ2-1	CASSSQLAGAYNEQFF	TGTGCCAGCAGCTCACAACTAGCGGGAGCATACAATGAGCAGTTCTTC
TRBV10-3	TRBD1	.	TRBJ2-7	CAISRTLTGALSYEQYF	TGTGCCATCAGTAGAACCTTGACAGGGGCCCTCTCCTACGAGCAGTACTTC
TRBV5-1	TRBD2	.	TRBJ2-1	CASSLSVPGLAGLGQFF	TGCGCCAGCAGTCTATCCGTGCCGGGACTAGCAGGTTTGGGGCAGTTCTTC
TRBV29-1	.	.	TRBJ2-7	CTAGGTYEQYF	TGCACCGCCGGGGGAACCTACGAGCAGTACTTC
TRBV29-1	.	many	TRBJ2-1	CSVSPGLPWRTFNNEQFF	TGCAGCGTTTCCCCGGGGCTACCTTGGAGAACCTTTAACAATGAGCAGTTCTTC
TRBV24-1	.	few	TRBJ2-6	CATSARPTGLRGSGANVLTF	TGTGCCACCAGTGCTAGGCCGACAGGGTTGCGGGGCTCTGGGGCCAACGTCCTGACTTTC
TRBV27	.	few	TRBJ2-1	CASRIARAGGYNEQFF	TGTGCCAGCAGGATAGCCCGTGCGGGTGGCTACAATGAGCAGTTCTTC
TRBV7-9	TRBD1	.	TRBJ2-4	CASSLTGVSAPDF	TGTGCCAGCAGCTTGACAGGGGTGAGCGCACCCGACTTC
TRBV9	.	.	TRBJ2-2	CASSVEGELFF	TGTGCCAGCAGCGTAGAGGGGGAGCTGTTTTTT
TRBV20-1	TRBD2	.	TRBJ2-1	CSAPRAGGPYEQFF	TGCAGTGCTCCCAGAGCGGGAGGGCCATATGAGCAGTTCTTC
TRBV5-6	.	many	TRBJ2-2	CASSPRTLFSGELFF	TGTGCCAGCAGCCCCAGGACCTTATTTTCCGGGGAGCTGTTTTTT
TRBV12-3/TRBV12-4	.	few	TRBJ2-7	CASRPDHLYEQYF	TGTGCCAGCAGGCCTGATCATTTATACGAGCAGTACTTC
TRBV5-1	TRBD2	many	TRBJ2-3	CASGRLAGELDTQYF	TGCGCCTCCGGACGGCTAGCGGGAGAACTAGATACGCAGTATTTT
TRBV20-1	.	.	TRBJ2-4	CSARPRHTENIQYF	TGCAGTGCTAGACCCAGGCACACTGAAAACATTCAGTACTTC
TRBV4-2	.	few	TRBJ1-6	CASSQNPQDTSPLHF	TGTGCCAGCAGCCAAAATCCACAGGATACTTCACCCCTCCACTTT
TRBV3-1	.	few	TRBJ2-1	CASSHFDKRALQFF	TGTGCCAGCAGCCACTTCGATAAGCGGGCCCTACAGTTCTTC
TRBV5-1	.	few	TRBJ2-5	CASSFANGQETQYF	TGCGCCAGCAGCTTTGCCAATGGGCAAGAGACCCAGTACTTC
TRBV4-1	.	many	TRBJ2-7	CASSLRGSDEQYF	TGCGCCAGCTCCCTCAGGGGTTCCGACGAGCAGTACTTC
TRBV4-1	.	.	TRBJ2-4	CASSQLPLGLGRWGENIQYF	TGCGCCAGCAGCCAGCTTCCCCTCGGACTCGGACGGTGGGGCGAAAACATTCAGTACTTC
TRBV24-1	.	.	TRBJ2-5	CATSDLRQGSKTQYF	TGTGCCACCAGTGATTTACGGCAGGGTAGCAAGACCCAGTACTTC
TRBV7-2	.	.	TRBJ2-1	CASSLQRWGWSSYNEQFF	TGTGCCAGCAGCTTACAGCGATGGGGGTGGAGCTCCTACAATGAGCAGTTCTTC
TRBV6-5	TRBD1	few	TRBJ2-7	CASSYSWTGIDYEQYF	TGTGCCAGCAGTTACTCATGGACAGGGATTGACTACGAGCAGTACTTC
TRBV10-3	.	few	TRBJ2-6	CAIMAGTGSGANVLTF	TGTGCCATCATGGCAGGGACGGGGTCTGGGGCCAACGTCCTGACTTTC
TRBV7-3	TRBD2	few	TRBJ2-1	CASSSSGSASYNEQFF	TGTGCCAGCAGCTCTAGCGGGAGCGCGTCCTACAATGAGCAGTTCTTC
TRBV7-9	.	.	TRBJ1-1	CASSRGTPAGTEAFF	TGTGCCAGCAGCCGCGGGACACCCGCGGGCACTGAAGCTTTCTTT
TRBV7-2	TRBD2	few	TRBJ2-7	CASSLYAGEAYEQYF	TGTGCCAGCAGCTTATACGCGGGAGAAGCCTACGAGCAGTACTTC
TRBV19	.	.	TRBJ2-5	CASRIGETQYF	TGTGCCAGCAGAATTGGGGAGACCCAGTACTTC
TRBV5-1	.	.	TRBJ1-5	CASSLGGSRNQPQHF	TGCGCCAGCAGCTTGGGGGGTTCGCGCAATCAGCCCCAGCATTTT
TRBV3-1	TRBD2	.	TRBJ2-1	CASRPQFSSGMPYNEQFF	TGTGCCAGCAGACCCCAGTTCTCTAGCGGGATGCCGTACAATGAGCAGTTCTTC
TRBV12-3/TRBV12-4	.	.	TRBJ1-3	CASSKDHGNTIYF	TGTGCCAGCAGCAAGGACCACGGAAACACCATATATTTT
TRBV7-8	.	.	TRBJ2-5	CASSLAGSAQETQYF	TGTGCCAGCAGCCTAGCTGGGTCGGCCCAAGAGACCCAGTACTTC
TRBV5-1	TRBD2	many	TRBJ2-7	CASRGAYEQYF	TGTGCCAGCCGGGGGGCCTACGAGCAGTACTTC
TRBV4-1	TRBD1	few	TRBJ2-7	CASSPRDRVEDEQYF	TGCGCCAGCAGCCCCCGGGACAGGGTTGAGGACGAGCAGTACTTC